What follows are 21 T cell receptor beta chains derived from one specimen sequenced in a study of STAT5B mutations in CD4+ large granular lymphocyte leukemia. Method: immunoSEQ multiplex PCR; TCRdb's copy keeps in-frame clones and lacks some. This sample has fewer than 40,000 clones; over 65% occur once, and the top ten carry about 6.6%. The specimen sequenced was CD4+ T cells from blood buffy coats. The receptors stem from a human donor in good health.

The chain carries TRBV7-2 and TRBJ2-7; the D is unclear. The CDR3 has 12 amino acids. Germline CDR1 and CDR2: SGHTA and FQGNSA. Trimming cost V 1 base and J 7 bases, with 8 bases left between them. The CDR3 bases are TGTGCCAGCAGCTTAGAGCGCACGGAGCAGTACTTC. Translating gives CASSLERTEQYF.

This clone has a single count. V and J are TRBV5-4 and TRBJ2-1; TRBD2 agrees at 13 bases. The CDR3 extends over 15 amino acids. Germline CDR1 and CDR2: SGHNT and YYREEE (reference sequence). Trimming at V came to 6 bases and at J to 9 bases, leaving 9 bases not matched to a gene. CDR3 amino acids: CASIPLAGGLAEQFF. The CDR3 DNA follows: TGTGCCAGCATCCCACTAGCGGGAGGGCTCGCTGAGCAGTTCTTC.

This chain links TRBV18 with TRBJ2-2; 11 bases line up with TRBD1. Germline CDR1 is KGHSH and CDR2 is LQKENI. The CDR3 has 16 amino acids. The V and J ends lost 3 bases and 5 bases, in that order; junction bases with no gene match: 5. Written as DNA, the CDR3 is TGTGCCAGCTCACCCCGGACAGGGGGCTCGACCGGGGAGCTGTTTTTT. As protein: CASSPRTGGSTGELFF. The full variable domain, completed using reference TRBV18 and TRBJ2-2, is NAGVMQNPRHLVRRRGQEARLRCSPMKGHSHVYWYRQLPEEGLKFMVYLQKENIIDESGMPKERFSAEFPKEGPSILRIQQVVRGDSAAYFCASSPRTGGSTGELFFGEGSRLTVL.

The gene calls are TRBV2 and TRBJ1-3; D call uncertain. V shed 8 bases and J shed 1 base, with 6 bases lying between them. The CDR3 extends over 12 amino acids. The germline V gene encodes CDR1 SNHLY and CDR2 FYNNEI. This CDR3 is CASRESGNTIYF. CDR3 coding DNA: TGTGCCAGCCGGGAATCTGGAAACACCATATATTTT.

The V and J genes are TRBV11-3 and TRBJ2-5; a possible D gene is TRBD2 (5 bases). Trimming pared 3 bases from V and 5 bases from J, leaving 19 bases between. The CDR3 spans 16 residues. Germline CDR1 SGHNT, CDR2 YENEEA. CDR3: CASSFSSGRGGETQYF. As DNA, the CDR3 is TGTGCCAGCAGCTTTAGCAGCGGCCGCGGCGGGGAGACCCAGTACTTC.

The CDR3 DNA reads as TGCGCCAGCAGCTTGCGGGAGGGCCTTGAGCAGTACTTC. Its translation is CASSLREGLEQYF. The chain couples TRBV5-1 to TRBJ2-7, with 8 bases matching TRBD2. The CDR3 consists of 13 residues. Germline V gene data show CDR1 as SGHRS and CDR2 as YFSETQ. V gave up 1 base and J gave up 7 bases; unmatched junction bases: 4.

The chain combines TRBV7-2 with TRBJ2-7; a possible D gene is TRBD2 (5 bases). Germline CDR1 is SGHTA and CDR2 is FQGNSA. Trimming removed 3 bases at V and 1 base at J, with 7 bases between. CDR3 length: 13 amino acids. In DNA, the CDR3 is TGTGCCAGCAGCTTCCGGGGATCCTACGAGCAGTACTTC. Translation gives CASSFRGSYEQYF.

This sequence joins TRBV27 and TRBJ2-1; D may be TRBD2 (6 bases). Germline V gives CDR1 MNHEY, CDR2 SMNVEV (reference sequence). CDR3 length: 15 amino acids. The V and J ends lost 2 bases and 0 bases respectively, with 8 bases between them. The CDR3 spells CASSLQAGSYNEQFF. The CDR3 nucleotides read TGTGCCAGCAGTTTACAAGCGGGCTCCTACAATGAGCAGTTCTTC.

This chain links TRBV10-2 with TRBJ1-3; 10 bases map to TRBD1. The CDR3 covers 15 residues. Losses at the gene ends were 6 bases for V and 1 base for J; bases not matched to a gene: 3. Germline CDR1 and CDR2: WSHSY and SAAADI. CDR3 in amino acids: CASRRQGASGNTIYF. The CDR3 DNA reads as TGCGCCAGCAGAAGACAGGGGGCGTCTGGAAACACCATATATTTT.

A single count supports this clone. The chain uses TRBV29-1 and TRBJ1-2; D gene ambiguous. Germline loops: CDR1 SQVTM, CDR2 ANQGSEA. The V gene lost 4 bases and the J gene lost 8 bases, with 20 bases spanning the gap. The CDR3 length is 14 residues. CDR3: CSVVYIIGAMGYTF. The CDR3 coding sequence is TGCAGCGTTGTATATATCATCGGTGCTATGGGCTACACCTTC.

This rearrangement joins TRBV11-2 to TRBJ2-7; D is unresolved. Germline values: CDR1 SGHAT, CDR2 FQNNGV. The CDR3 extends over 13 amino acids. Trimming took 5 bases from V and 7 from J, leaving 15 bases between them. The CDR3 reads CASSPPSKWEQYF. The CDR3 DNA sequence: TGTGCCAGCAGCCCTCCCAGCAAGTGGGAGCAGTACTTC.

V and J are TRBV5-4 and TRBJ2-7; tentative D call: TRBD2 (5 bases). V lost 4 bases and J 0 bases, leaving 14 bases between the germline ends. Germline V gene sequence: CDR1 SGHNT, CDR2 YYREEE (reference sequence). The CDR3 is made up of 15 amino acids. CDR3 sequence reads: CASSPKADSSYEQYF. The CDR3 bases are TGTGCCAGCAGCCCCAAAGCGGACTCCTCCTACGAGCAGTACTTC.

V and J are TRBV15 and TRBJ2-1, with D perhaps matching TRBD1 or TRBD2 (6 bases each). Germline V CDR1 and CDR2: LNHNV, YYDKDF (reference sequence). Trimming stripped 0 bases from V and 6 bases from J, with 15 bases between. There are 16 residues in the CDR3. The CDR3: CATSRDRGPGTNEQFF. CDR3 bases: TGTGCCACCAGCAGAGATCGGGGGCCGGGAACCAATGAGCAGTTCTTC.

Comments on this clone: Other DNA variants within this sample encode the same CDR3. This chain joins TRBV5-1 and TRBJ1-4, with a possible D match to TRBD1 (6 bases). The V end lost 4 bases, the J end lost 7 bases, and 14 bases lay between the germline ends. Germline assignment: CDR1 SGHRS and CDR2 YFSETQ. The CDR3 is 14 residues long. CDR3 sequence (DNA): TGCGCCAGCAGCCTTGGGGGGGCAGGTGAAAAACTGTTTTTT. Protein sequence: CASSLGGAGEKLFF.

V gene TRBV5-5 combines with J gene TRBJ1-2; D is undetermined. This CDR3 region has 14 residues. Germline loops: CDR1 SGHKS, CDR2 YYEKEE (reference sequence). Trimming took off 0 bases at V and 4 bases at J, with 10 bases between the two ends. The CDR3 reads CASSLERRPYGYTF. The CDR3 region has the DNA TGTGCCAGCAGCTTGGAGCGTCGCCCCTATGGCTACACCTTC. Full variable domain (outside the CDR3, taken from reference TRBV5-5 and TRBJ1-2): DAGVTQSPTHLIKTRGQQVTLRCSPISGHKSVSWYQQVLGQGPQFIFQYYEKEERGRGNFPDRFSARQFPNYSSELNVNALLLGDSALYLCASSLERRPYGYTFGSGTRLTVV.

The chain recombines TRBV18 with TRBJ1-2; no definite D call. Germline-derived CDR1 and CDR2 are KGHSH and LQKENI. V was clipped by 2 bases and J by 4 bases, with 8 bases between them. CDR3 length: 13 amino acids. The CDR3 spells CASSPGVIYGYTF. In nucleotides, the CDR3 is TGTGCCAGCTCACCAGGGGTTATCTATGGCTACACCTTC. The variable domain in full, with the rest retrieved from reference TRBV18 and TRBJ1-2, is NAGVMQNPRHLVRRRGQEARLRCSPMKGHSHVYWYRQLPEEGLKFMVYLQKENIIDESGMPKERFSAEFPKEGPSILRIQQVVRGDSAAYFCASSPGVIYGYTFGSGTRLTVV.

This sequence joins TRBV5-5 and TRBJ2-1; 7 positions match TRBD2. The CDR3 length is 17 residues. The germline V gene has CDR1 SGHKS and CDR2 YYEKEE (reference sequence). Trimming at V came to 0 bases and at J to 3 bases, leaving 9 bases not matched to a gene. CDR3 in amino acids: CASSLEARGSFYNEQFF. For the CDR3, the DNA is TGTGCCAGCAGCTTGGAGGCCCGCGGGAGCTTCTACAATGAGCAGTTCTTC.

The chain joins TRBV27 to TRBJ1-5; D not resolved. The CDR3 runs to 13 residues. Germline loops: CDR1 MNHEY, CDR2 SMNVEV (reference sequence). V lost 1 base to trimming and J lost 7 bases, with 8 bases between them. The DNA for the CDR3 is TGTGCCAGCAGTTTATGGGCAGGCCAGCCCCAGCATTTT. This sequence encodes CASSLWAGQPQHF.

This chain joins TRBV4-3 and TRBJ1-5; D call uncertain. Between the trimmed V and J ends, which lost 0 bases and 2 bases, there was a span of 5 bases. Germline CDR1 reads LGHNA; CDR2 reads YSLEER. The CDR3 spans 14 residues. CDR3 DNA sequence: TGCGCCAGCAGCCAAGATGTGGGCAATCAGCCCCAGCATTTT. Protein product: CASSQDVGNQPQHF.

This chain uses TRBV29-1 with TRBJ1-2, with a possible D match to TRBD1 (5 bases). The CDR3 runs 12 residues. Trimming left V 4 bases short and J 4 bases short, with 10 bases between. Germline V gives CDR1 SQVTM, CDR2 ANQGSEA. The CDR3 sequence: CSVAPDSYGYTF. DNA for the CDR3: TGCAGCGTTGCCCCAGACAGCTATGGCTACACCTTC. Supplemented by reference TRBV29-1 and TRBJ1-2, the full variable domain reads SAVISQKPSRDICQRGTSLTIQCQVDSQVTMMFWYRQQPGQSLTLIATANQGSEATYESGFVIDKFPISRPNLTFSTLTVSNMSPEDSSIYLCSVAPDSYGYTFGSGTRLTVV.

Written as DNA, the CDR3 is TGTGCCAGCAGTTACAGAAATGAAAAACTGTTTTTT. Its translation is CASSYRNEKLFF. The rearrangement joins TRBV27 to TRBJ1-4; D ambiguous. CDR1 and CDR2 (germline): MNHEY, SMNVEV (reference sequence). This CDR3 spans 12 amino acids. Trimming removed 4 bases from V and 5 bases from J, with 5 bases in between.